Detailed here is one T cell receptor (beta chain). Individuals aged roughly 18 to 95 years were recruited from roughly 23 US areas. Cohort assignment relied on participant-reported clinical history. The data stem from a study of blood T cell repertoires in COVID-19. Study at large: Among Cohort 3 donors, those recovered had two negative PCRs, clearance, or symptom resolution. PBMCs, B-cell-depleted T cells, or T cells provided the cDNA or gDNA that made up the material.

Germline assignment: CDR1 SGHNT and CDR2 YYREEE (reference sequence). This CDR3 comprises 15 residues. V dropped 0 bases and J dropped 2 bases, with 12 bases sitting between them. TCRdb's copy holds only in-frame clones and misses some; the assay was immunoSEQ multiplex PCR. This sample yields over 110,000 clones, of which roughly 84% are seen a single time; around 3.9% belongs to the top ten. The clonotype originates from a man aged 45 to 65 in a cohort exposed to, infected with or recovered from COVID-19 (not recorded which). V usage is TRBV5-4 and J usage is TRBJ2-7; perhaps TRBD1 as D (5 bases). Source material: PBMCs or T cells enriched from blood (not recorded which). CDR3 residues: CASSLERGSTYEQYF. In DNA form, the CDR3 reads TGTGCCAGCAGCTTGGAAAGGGGCTCAACCTACGAGCAGTACTTC.